This T cell receptor beta chain was sequenced in a study of blood T cell repertoires in COVID-19. On the study more broadly: T cells, B-cell-depleted T cells, or PBMCs provided the cDNA or gDNA that served as material.

Authors' methods: Nucleated cell counts were estimated from reference gene primer amplification. Using immunoSEQ multiplex PCR, the repertoire was profiled, and TCRdb retains in-frame clones only, with some absent. D and trimming were read from the DNA, whereas the V and J calls and clone size are those reported in that table. The data show around 160,000 clones, with more than 75% seen just once and around 6% held by the top ten. Cohort allocation depended upon clinical history that participants reported. Two negative PCRs, clearance, or symptom resolution were required of recovered Cohort 3 donors. This clone was seen only once. The sample consisted of PBMCs or T cells enriched from blood (not recorded which). This sequence originates from a man in his forties who had recovered from COVID-19.

In nucleotides, the CDR3 is TGTGCCAGTAGTTATCTTCAGGATTACACCGGGGAGCTGTTTTTT. Protein product: CASSYLQDYTGELFF. V usage is TRBV19 and J usage is TRBJ2-2; no clear D. Germline loops: CDR1 LNHDA, CDR2 SQIVND (reference sequence). Trimming took 5 bases from V and 3 from J, leaving 13 bases between them. The CDR3 is 15 amino acids.